One and the same sample provided the 5 T cell receptor beta chains below, sequenced in a study of regulatory T cells in long-lasting Graves disease. The time point is: persistent/refractory GD, antithyroid drugs over 5 years with positive TRAb. Researchers made the TCR library from RNA that was extracted from PBMCs. The TCR beta library used iRepertoire HTBI primers with Arm-PCR amplification of CDR3. Via MiXCR, TCRdb re-called the multiplex PCR reads, giving one row per CDR3 protein. The sample lists 300,000 or so distinct CDR3 sequences; less than 20% were seen once. Source: peripheral blood mononuclear cells (PBMCs), taken when the disease was refractory, from a patient treated with antithyroid drugs. The receptors come from a female donor with Graves disease.

Points on this clonotype: The likely explanation is a read error, given a far larger clone one base away. The chain uses TRBV7-8 and TRBJ1-1, with a weak D call TRBD1 (5 bases). CDR1 SGHVS and CDR2 FQNEAQ come from the germline V gene. The CDR3 is 18 residues long. As DNA, the CDR3 is TGTGCCAGCAGTGAAAGGTCACTTACCAGGGCATTGAACACTGAAGCTCTCTTT. Translated: CASSERSLTRALNTEALF.

This clonotype came up many times. V usage is TRBV20-1 and J usage is TRBJ1-1, with 7 bases identical to TRBD1. The CDR3 runs 15 residues. V shed 5 bases and J 4 bases; nucleotides not matched to a gene: 13. The germline gives CDR1 DFQATT, CDR2 SNEGSKA (reference sequence). CDR3 sequence reads: CSAPRDSLLSTEAFF. The CDR3 bases are TGCAGTGCTCCCCGGGACAGTCTACTGAGCACTGAAGCTTTCTTT.

The gene calls are TRBV3-1 and TRBJ1-1; the D is unclear. There are 13 residues in the CDR3. CDR1 and CDR2 (germline): LGHDT, YNNKEL (reference sequence). The V and J ends lost 4 bases and 6 bases respectively, with 12 bases between them. CDR3 in amino acids: CASSRTEAPEAFF. The CDR3 DNA follows: TGTGCCAGCAGCCGAACCGAGGCCCCTGAAGCTTTCTTT.

In its sample, this clonotype was seen many times. The CDR3 nucleotides are TGCAGCGTTGATGCAGGCGGCCCAAACACTGAAGCTTTCTTT. This gives the protein CSVDAGGPNTEAFF. This chain joins TRBV29-1 and TRBJ1-1; D unresolved. Per germline, CDR1 SQVTM and CDR2 ANQGSEA. The V end was cut by 3 bases, the J end by 2 bases, with 13 bases between. The CDR3 extends over 14 amino acids.

This clonotype was counted at least ten times. The genes are TRBV3-1 and TRBJ1-6; 7 bases match TRBD1. The CDR3 is 15 amino acids. Trimming cost V 0 bases and J 10 bases; bases outside gene matches: 6. Germline V gene data show CDR1 as LGHDT and CDR2 as YNNKEL (reference sequence). CDR3 amino acids: CASSQDSTGRSPLHF. Written as DNA, the CDR3 is TGTGCCAGCAGCCAAGACTCGACAGGGAGGTCACCCCTCCACTTT. Combining the CDR3 with reference TRBV3-1 and TRBJ1-6 gives the whole variable domain DTAVSQTPKYLVTQMGNDKSIKCEQNLGHDTMYWYKQDSKKFLKIMFSYNNKELIINETVPNRFSPKSPDKAHLNLHINSLELGDSAVYFCASSQDSTGRSPLHFGNGTRLTVT.